Following are 17 T cell receptor beta chains from one sample sequenced in a study of identical twins. TCRdb re-derived calls from the 5' RACE reads in MiXCR, one entry per CDR3 protein. The data hold around 300,000 distinct CDR3 sequences, with about 8.3% observed a single time. The sample also formed part of further work on yellow fever vaccine responses in identical twins.

The sample was memory (CD45RO+) T cells sorted from blood. The origin of the receptors is a woman between 18 and 29 years old in good health.

V gene TRBV20-1 combines with J gene TRBJ2-2; D may be TRBD1 (6 bases). Germline CDR1 and CDR2: DFQATT and SNEGSKA (reference sequence). The CDR3 contains 13 residues. The V gene lost 5 bases and the J gene lost 6 bases, with 13 bases spanning the gap. The CDR3 reads CSAVTGRSGELFF. The CDR3 nucleotides are TGCAGTGCTGTTACAGGGCGTTCCGGGGAGCTGTTTTTT.

This clonotype was seen more than once but under ten times. The rearrangement links TRBV5-1 to TRBJ2-4, with D unresolved. Between the trimmed V and J ends, which lost 4 bases and 1 base, there was a span of 9 bases. Germline V gene data show CDR1 as SGHRS and CDR2 as YFSETQ. There are 14 residues in the CDR3. The CDR3 DNA follows: TGCGCCAGCAGCCTGGGCGACGCCAAAAACATTCAGTACTTC. Translating gives CASSLGDAKNIQYF.

This clonotype was counted at least ten times. The chain's CDR3 is CATSGLSGGHYF. The CDR3 DNA is TGTGCCACCAGTGGTCTTAGCGGGGGCCACTACTTC. The chain combines TRBV24-1 with TRBJ2-5; TRBD2 matches at 9 bases. This CDR3 region has 12 residues. V gave up 5 bases and J gave up 14 bases; unmatched junction bases: 8. Looked up from germline, CDR1 is KGHDR and CDR2 is SFDVKD.

The V gene is TRBV20-1, the J gene TRBJ2-1; perhaps TRBD2 as D (5 bases). Trimming removed 5 bases from V and 1 base from J, with 12 bases in between. Germline CDR1 DFQATT, CDR2 SNEGSKA (reference sequence). This CDR3 region has 14 residues. CDR3 protein: CSAHSGLSYNEQFF. The CDR3 nucleotides are TGCAGTGCTCACTCGGGATTGTCCTACAATGAGCAGTTCTTC.

In this sample, this clonotype turned up a few times. V gene TRBV27 combines with J gene TRBJ1-1; D is possibly TRBD1 (5 bases). The CDR3 totals 13 residues. The germline V gene encodes CDR1 MNHEY and CDR2 SMNVEV (reference sequence). Between the trimmed V and J ends, which lost 5 bases and 5 bases, there was a span of 12 bases. The CDR3 region is CASSVGGRTEAFF. The CDR3, as DNA: TGTGCCAGCAGTGTGGGGGGAAGGACTGAAGCTTTCTTT.

The sample holds many counts of this clonotype. The chain links TRBV27 to TRBJ2-5, with 11 bases fitting TRBD1. Germline CDR1 reads MNHEY; CDR2 reads SMNVEV (reference sequence). Trimming cost V 5 bases and J 4 bases; bases outside gene matches: 6. CDR3 length: 15 amino acids. CDR3 loop: CASSNTGTGGETQYF. CDR3 nucleotide sequence: TGTGCCAGCAGTAACACCGGGACAGGGGGAGAGACCCAGTACTTC.

This clonotype was observed at least ten times. This chain connects TRBV24-1 to TRBJ2-1; 10 bases align to TRBD2. J lost 4 bases, V lost 5 bases, and 7 bases had no gene match. CDR3 size: 16 residues. Per germline, CDR1 KGHDR and CDR2 SFDVKD. The DNA for the CDR3 is TGTGCCACCAGTGCTACCGGGACTAGCGAATACAATGAGCAGTTCTTC. Its translation: CATSATGTSEYNEQFF.

The V call is TRBV7-3, the J call TRBJ2-1; D is unresolved. The germline V and J ends were trimmed by 0 bases and 10 bases, with 25 bases remaining between them. The germline V gene has CDR1 SGHTA and CDR2 FQGTGA. The CDR3 sequence is 18 residues long. CDR3 residues: CASSLTGSLRHSPMEQFF. The CDR3 DNA sequence: TGTGCCAGCAGCTTAACGGGCTCCCTTCGGCACTCTCCAATGGAGCAGTTCTTC.

The gene calls are TRBV29-1 and TRBJ2-5; a weak D match, TRBD1 (5 bases). CDR1 SQVTM and CDR2 ANQGSEA come from the germline V gene. With 7 bases removed from V and 2 bases from J, the gap between germline ends came to 14 bases. The CDR3 runs 13 residues. Written as DNA, the CDR3 is TGCAGCGCCTCGACAGCACCTCAAGAGACCCAGTACTTC. It specifies CSASTAPQETQYF. Full variable domain (missing parts from reference TRBV29-1 and TRBJ2-5): SAVISQKPSRDICQRGTSLTIQCQVDSQVTMMFWYRQQPGQSLTLIATANQGSEATYESGFVIDKFPISRPNLTFSTLTVSNMSPEDSSIYLCSASTAPQETQYFGPGTRLLVL.

This clonotype turned up a few times. The V call is TRBV7-9, the J call TRBJ1-5; no firm D call. The CDR3 has 14 residues. The germline CDR1 and CDR2 sequences are SEHNR and FQNEAQ (reference sequence). V was clipped by 1 base and J by 3 bases, with 7 bases between them. The CDR3 reads CASSLEGFNQPQHF. CDR3 bases: TGTGCCAGCAGCTTAGAAGGGTTCAATCAGCCCCAGCATTTT.

The chain recombines TRBV7-6 with TRBJ2-3; 9 bases are a match to TRBD1. CDR1 and CDR2 (germline): SGHVS, FNYEAQ. This CDR3 region has 14 residues. V was clipped by 3 bases and J by 5 bases; unmatched bases: 3. CDR3 DNA sequence: TGTGCCAGCAGCTTGGGACAGGGTGTAGATACGCAGTATTTT. Its protein product is CASSLGQGVDTQYF.

The genes are TRBV11-1 and TRBJ2-3, with 7 bases that match TRBD2. Germline V CDR1 and CDR2: SGHAT, FQDESV (reference sequence). Trimming cost V 1 base and J 0 bases; bases outside gene matches: 10. This CDR3 is built from 18 residues. Here the CDR3 reads CASSLGGGRFFSTDTQYF. The CDR3 DNA reads as TGTGCCAGCAGCTTAGGTGGCGGGAGATTTTTTAGCACAGATACGCAGTATTTT.

Ten or more counts support this clonotype. This chain joins TRBV10-3 and TRBJ2-1; TRBD2 aligns across 7 bases. Germline CDR1 and CDR2: ENHRY and SYGVKD. The J segment lost 0 bases and the V segment lost 5 bases, leaving 4 bases of the junction unmatched. The CDR3 spans 15 residues. The CDR3 nucleotides are TGTGCCATCAGTAAACTAGCGTCCTCCTACAATGAGCAGTTCTTC. Protein sequence: CAISKLASSYNEQFF.

This clonotype has more than one count but fewer than ten. This chain links TRBV20-1 with TRBJ2-5, with 9 nucleotides matching TRBD2. V gave up 5 bases and J gave up 3 bases; unmatched junction bases: 4. The CDR3 runs to 13 residues. Per the germline V gene, CDR1 is DFQATT and CDR2 is SNEGSKA (reference sequence). The CDR3 loop reads CSACLAGKETQYF. In DNA, the CDR3 is TGCAGTGCTTGTCTAGCGGGAAAAGAGACCCAGTACTTC.

This clonotype has a handful of counts. V usage is TRBV6-1 and J usage is TRBJ2-2, with D unclear. The CDR3 runs 13 residues. Germline lookup yields CDR1 MNHNS and CDR2 SASEGT. V lost 4 bases to trimming and J lost 4 bases, with 7 bases between them. CDR3 protein: CASSGARTGELFF. The CDR3 DNA is TGTGCCAGCAGTGGGGCTCGCACCGGGGAGCTGTTTTTT.

A remark on this clonotype: Since a much larger clone is just one base distant, this may be a read error. J is TRBJ2-1 and V is TRBV5-1; 8 bases are shared with TRBD1. The germline gives CDR1 SGHRS, CDR2 YFSETQ. This CDR3 comprises 15 residues. The DNA of the CDR3 is TGCGCCAGCGGCTTTGGGCAGGGGGCTGGCAATGAGCAGTTCTTC. This encodes CASGFGQGAGNEQFF.

The V and J genes are TRBV3-1 and TRBJ2-3; perhaps TRBD2 as D (5 bases). The V end was cut by 3 bases, the J end by 5 bases, with 12 bases between. The CDR3 has 14 amino acids. Germline V gives CDR1 LGHDT, CDR2 YNNKEL (reference sequence). DNA for the CDR3: TGTGCCAGCAGCCAGAACCCCGGGATAGATACGCAGTATTTT. Its translation is CASSQNPGIDTQYF.